This T cell receptor beta chain was recovered during a study of T cell responses to AZD1222 COVID-19 vaccine. Overall study results and limits: Regions 160-218 and 743-854 dominated among vaccine-associated CD4 TCRs spanning spike. The repertoires were collected only after the peak T cell response.

Trimming cost V 2 bases and J 4 bases, with 4 bases left between them. The CDR3 covers 12 residues. Concerning this clone: Antigen: not known.

TCRdb's table, derived via immunoSEQ multiplex PCR, lists solely in-frame clones and lacks some. The sample has fewer than 110,000 clones; roughly nine tenths are singletons. This sample comprised peripheral blood, obtained on day 0 of AZD1222 vaccination. The chain uses TRBV12-3 or TRBV12-4 and TRBJ2-3; no firm D call. The clonotype was recovered from an adult in good health. The CDR3 loop is CASSLYPDTQYF. The CDR3, as DNA: TGTGCCAGCAGTTTATACCCAGATACGCAGTATTTT.